This T cell receptor (beta chain) was documented in a study of blood T cell repertoires in COVID-19. Study at large: T cells, B-cell-depleted T cells, or PBMCs supplied cDNA or gDNA.

CDR1 is SGHTA, CDR2 FQGTGA, per germline. V was clipped by 5 bases and J by 3 bases, with 13 bases between them. CDR3 length: 14 amino acids. This clone was picked up one time. Sequencing used immunoSEQ multiplex PCR; TCRdb keeps in-frame clones, though not all of them. The sample has approximately 68,000 clones; more than 80% are singletons. This chain links TRBV7-3 with TRBJ1-1, with D possibly matching TRBD1 (5 bases). Sequenced sample: peripheral blood. The TCR originated in a woman older than 75 with active or convalescent COVID-19. CDR3 protein: CASSPADSHTEAFF. The CDR3 DNA sequence: TGTGCCAGCAGCCCCGCCGACAGCCACACTGAAGCTTTCTTT.